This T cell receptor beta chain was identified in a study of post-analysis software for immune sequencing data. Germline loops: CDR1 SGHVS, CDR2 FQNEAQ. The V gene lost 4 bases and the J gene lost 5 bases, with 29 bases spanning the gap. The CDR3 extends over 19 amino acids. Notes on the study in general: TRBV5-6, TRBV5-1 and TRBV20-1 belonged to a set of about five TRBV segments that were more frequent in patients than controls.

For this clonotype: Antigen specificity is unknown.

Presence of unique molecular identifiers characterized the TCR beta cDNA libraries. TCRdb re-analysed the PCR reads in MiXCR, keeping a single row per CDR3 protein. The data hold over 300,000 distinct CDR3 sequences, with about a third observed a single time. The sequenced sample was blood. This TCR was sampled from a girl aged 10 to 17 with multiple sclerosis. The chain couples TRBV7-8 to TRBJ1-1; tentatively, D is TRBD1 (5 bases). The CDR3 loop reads CASSYNYLVGGRMGTEAFF. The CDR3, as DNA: TGTGCCAGCAGCTATAATTATCTGGTTGGGGGGAGGATGGGAACTGAAGCTTTCTTT.